A selection of T cell receptor beta chains follows, all from one sample in a study of blood T cell repertoires in COVID-19. Produced via immunoSEQ multiplex PCR; TCRdb's table is partial and in-frame only. The data show roughly 200,000 clones, with 85% seen just once and around 20% held by the top ten. The sequencing input was PBMCs or T cells enriched from blood (not recorded which). The receptors come from a man aged 35 to 55 who had recovered from COVID-19. Each CDR3 is given with its conserved first and last residue. The D gene is left open where the match is weak. Size is stated for part of the rows, as once, few or many counts, or as a class when the clone is expanded.

clone_size v_call d_call cdr3_aa
- TRBV2 - CASSSGGVEKLFF
- TRBV18 TRBD2 CASSPPGLAGAIDGNEQFF
- TRBV24-1 - CATSVAGTDTQYF
- TRBV7-8 TRBD1 CASSLATGRDFYGYTF
once TRBV7-2 TRBD1 CASSLTGGDYEQYF
- TRBV29-1 TRBD1 CSVTGTGGIMNTEAFF
once TRBV29-1 - CSVRGQPQHF
- TRBV10-3 TRBD2 CAIQGGGASYEQYF
- TRBV29-1 - CSVVWQDYEQYF
once TRBV19 - CASSLRHFIYYEQYF
few TRBV24-1 TRBD1 CATSDWTGRYGYTF
- TRBV5-4 - CASNYQGFQETQYF
- TRBV29-1 - CSALVKSSYEQYF
- TRBV3-1/TRBV3-2 - CASSQVDQPQHF
- TRBV6-4 - CASSEQGNGAFF
- TRBV11-3 - CASSGSGRVSGELFF
few TRBV5-1 - CASSLATGGSYEQYF
- TRBV30 TRBD2 CAWSGLTSGRVQIADTQYF
- TRBV5-4 TRBD1 CASSLQGAGNQPQHF
- TRBV4-3 - CASSQDPATNEKLFF
- TRBV3-1/TRBV3-2 - CASSRPTGSANIQYF
- TRBV6-4 TRBD2 CASSEAGDVDEQFF
- TRBV14 - CASSPYSEKKYF
- TRBV6-5 TRBD2 CASIRTSGNEQFF
- TRBV28 TRBD1 CASSPGTGGSTGELFF
- TRBV10-2 - CASSGGMEQYF
- TRBV4-1 - CASSQVAGDQPQHF
few TRBV9 TRBD2 CASSLAGGLDTQYF
- TRBV6-5 TRBD1 CASRAGTGALNGYTF
- TRBV19 TRBD1 CASRTTGTGDTEAFF
- TRBV25-1 - CASSDTDAKNIQYF
- TRBV7-2 - CASSLGGLLSNNEQFF
- TRBV27 TRBD1 CASSLKTGGGYEQYF
- TRBV19 TRBD1 CASSMTGGAVDEQYF
- TRBV2 - CASSDRVDTEAFF
- TRBV14 TRBD1 CASSQGQGENTIYF
- TRBV11-3 - CASSLGGSQETQYF
- TRBV12-3/TRBV12-4 TRBD2 CASSQGLAREQYF
- TRBV6-2/TRBV6-3 TRBD2 CASSYSFLAGGGEQYF
- TRBV7-2 - CASSLARRAGEQFF
- TRBV20-1 - CSASHGSRNTGELFF
- TRBV10-3 TRBD1 CAISEEGRGRSGYTF
- TRBV28 - CATRGQDSYNEQFF
once TRBV24-1 - CATSQGGTEAFF
once TRBV5-8 - CASSFQTQNTEAFF
- TRBV4-2 TRBD2 CASSLTASGPYNEQFF
- TRBV2 - CASSPSGTDTQYF
- TRBV29-1 - CSVREDPNTEAFF
- TRBV2 TRBD1 CASSPLRAGGVTGELFF
- TRBV2 TRBD2 CASSSSGDNEQFF
few TRBV3-1/TRBV3-2 TRBD2 CASSQELAGVSSYEQYF
once TRBV5-4 TRBD1 CASSFDRALGSPLHF
- TRBV29-1 TRBD1 CSVEGGQGHDEQFF
- TRBV7-8 TRBD1 CASSTRTGAYSNQPQHF
- TRBV5-4 - CASSLWDTQTDIQYF
- TRBV19 - CASSIGWGGRTEAFF
- TRBV27 TRBD1 CASSWTGGPTDTQYF
- TRBV19 TRBD1 CASSPGGYEQYF
- TRBV7-2 TRBD2 CASGRRGLAGVRASEQYF
- TRBV24-1 - CATSDPSRVNEQFF